Described below is a single TCR beta chain sequence and its context. Its antigen specificity is not known. Base qualities are not at hand, and no much larger clone is one base apart. TCR beta CDR3 regions were amplified from RNA transcripts. For the first round of RT-PCR on the TCR CDR3, the HTBI primer set was used together with the Qiagen OneStep RT-PCR kit. A second multiplex PCR round built the libraries, followed by size selection and purification. The libraries were sequenced on an Illumina HiSeq2000 using paired-end 100 bp reads. Per the authors' processing: SOAPnuke was used to process the raw data, throwing out any read that contained adapters or uncalled bases, had a mean Phred below 15, or lacked an exact constant-primer or identifier match. COPE v1.2.5 was used to merge high-quality paired reads, and clonotypes were defined as unique nucleotide sequences. Clonotypes were aligned to IMGT TRBV, TRBD and TRBJ reference segments using MiTCR v1.1. The analysis included only V-J combinations with a frequency above 0.0001, which together covered 99% to 99.2% of the repertoires. The TCS score was defined as F50 (clonal expansion) divided by E x V (chaos), with BLOSUM62-based TCRdist calculated between CDR3 peptides within each V-J. Welch's t-statistics and random forest reduced 514 V-J features to some 14, which were used in a naive Bayes classifier (R e1071). Through fastp at Q25 and MiXCR, TCRdb rebuilt clones from the public reads, retaining in-frame beta chains. Under each unique CDR3 protein, matching rows form one entry showing the most common genes and DNA. The authors' filters were not applied to this entry. Here the sample has a few hundred thousand distinct CDR3 sequences; approximately 18% occur a single time. Clones ranked in the top ten supply under 45% of the sample.

Ophthalmopathy patients had moderately to severely active disease, with a Clinical Activity Score of 3 or more, a NOSPECS grade of 4 or more, and a disease duration of less than 3 months. Any patient with an uncontrolled infection, another autoimmune disease, pregnancy or lactation was excluded. Diagnoses were established on the basis of clinical symptoms, serum thyroxine and TRAb, thyroid ultrasound, and orbital computed tomography. PBMCs were separated from around 9.1 ml of fresh peripheral blood using Ficoll-Paque density gradient centrifugation. Trizol reagent was used to extract total RNA, and RNA quality was then checked on an Agilent 2100 Bioanalyzer. This sample is drawn from a study of T cells in Graves' hyperthyroidism and ophthalmopathy (dated by TCRdb to between 2018 and 2021). Broadly, across the study: Peripheral blood was sampled at the time of initial diagnosis, prior to any treatment. The roughly 100 discovery patients were divided at random into training and test sets in a 7:3 ratio. Prospective prediction of ophthalmopathy was tested in an independent validation cohort of some 19 hyperthyroidism patients and 17 patients who later progressed to ophthalmopathy. The paper reports TCR Vbeta CDR3 sequencing of roughly 140 peripheral blood samples: under 45 ophthalmopathy, 70 to 85 hyperthyroidism and around 17 progressor patients. The study also compared thyroid tissue and blood T-cell repertoires from roughly six Graves' hyperthyroidism patients. Following sampling, methimazole starting at 30 mg daily was given to hyperthyroidism patients, and high-dose intravenous methylprednisolone was given to ophthalmopathy patients. To identify TCR V-J signatures that set the groups apart, the researchers used a discovery cohort of roughly 100 patients, made up of 40 to 45 with Graves' ophthalmopathy and some 55 with stable Graves' hyperthyroidism. What the authors observed across the whole study: In cross-validation, a model built on a 13 V-J signature told ophthalmopathy apart from stable hyperthyroidism with over 85% sensitivity and about 81% specificity, and in testing the same model reached 80%/75%. Most expanded thyroid clonotypes (frequency above 0.001) were also detected in blood, a finding suggesting that blood repertoires may reflect thyroid immune responses. In validation, progression to ophthalmopathy was predicted by the model with nearly 71% sensitivity and roughly 76% specificity, a median of around 6.5 months before onset. Sample size was not statistically predetermined, and blinding of investigators to group allocation was not performed.

Sample: blood. The clonotype originates from a man aged 45-65 years with Graves' ophthalmopathy.

The sequence in DNA is TGTGCCAGCAGGCCGACGGCAGGCCACTACGAGCAGTACTTC. Protein translation: CASRPTAGHYEQYF. The sequence is built from TRBV3-1 and TRBJ2-7; too little of a D gene remains to name it. V gives up 6 bases and J gives up 3 bases, and the segment between their germline ends measures 15 bases. Spanning cysteine to phenylalanine, the CDR3 consists of 14 amino acids. Only the CDR3 part of the read is kept: 42 bases, read in frame from the first base. Per the germline V gene (reference sequence), LGHDT is the CDR1 and YNNKEL is the CDR2.